One sample yielded the 18 T cell receptor beta chains listed below, sequenced in a study of T cell responses to AZD1222 COVID-19 vaccine. This table comes from immunoSEQ multiplex PCR, and its TCRdb copy is limited to in-frame clones, with some not included. The table shows 110,000 or so clones, with around 90% occurring only once. The sequencing used peripheral blood, collected 28 days after the second dose of the MenACWY control vaccine. Receptor source: an adult who received the MenACWY meningococcal vaccine as a control.

This sequence joins TRBV27 and TRBJ1-5, with a tentative D call TRBD1 (6 bases). The CDR3 spans 15 residues. CDR1 and CDR2 from the germline V gene are MNHEY and SMNVEV (reference sequence). V was pared by 5 bases and J by 5 bases, with 16 bases between. The CDR3 DNA is TGTGCCAGCAGTGTAACAGGGTCCGGTTATCAGCCCCAGCATTTT. Translating gives CASSVTGSGYQPQHF.

The chain carries TRBV27 and TRBJ2-4, with 12 bases aligning to TRBD1. V lost 5 bases to trimming and J lost 6 bases; unmatched junction nucleotides: 14. There are 18 residues in the CDR3. Germline CDR1 is MNHEY and CDR2 is SMNVEV (reference sequence). The CDR3: CASSAGQGAPGARNIQYF. The DNA of the CDR3 is TGTGCCAGCAGTGCGGGACAGGGGGCGCCGGGTGCAAGAAACATTCAGTACTTC.

The rearrangement links TRBV4-1 to TRBJ1-5; perhaps TRBD1 as D (5 bases). The germline V gene encodes CDR1 MGHRA and CDR2 YSYEKL. V was trimmed by 6 bases and J by 1 base, leaving 13 bases between them. This CDR3 is 15 amino acids long. In nucleotides, the CDR3 is TGCGCCAGCAGATCATACCGGGACAGCAATCAGCCCCAGCATTTT. Translated: CASRSYRDSNQPQHF.

This chain connects TRBV3-1 (or the pseudogene TRBV3-2) to TRBJ1-5; 7 nucleotides match TRBD1. Germline-derived CDR1 and CDR2 are LGHDT and YNNKEL (reference sequence). The CDR3 is made up of 18 amino acids. With 0 bases clipped from V and 4 bases from J, the junction kept 12 bases outside the gene matches. The DNA of the CDR3 is TGTGCCAGCAGCCAAGATCCGTTGGAAGGGGGCGGGAATCAGCCCCAGCATTTT. Protein: CASSQDPLEGGGNQPQHF.

The chain carries TRBV7-6 and TRBJ1-4, with 8 bases fitting TRBD1. V was clipped by 3 bases and J by 5 bases; unmatched bases: 5. The CDR3 has 15 residues. Germline V gene sequence: CDR1 SGHVS, CDR2 FNYEAQ. The chain's CDR3 is CASSLGTGGNEKLFF. CDR3 bases: TGTGCCAGCAGCTTGGGTACAGGGGGAAATGAAAAACTGTTTTTT. The whole variable domain, remainder taken from reference TRBV7-6 and TRBJ1-4, is GAGVSQSPRYKVTKRGQDVALRCDPISGHVSLYWYRQALGQGPEFLTYFNYEAQQDKSGLPNDRFSAERPEGSISTLTIQRTEQRDSAMYRCASSLGTGGNEKLFFGSGTQLSVL.

The rearrangement joins TRBV4-1 to TRBJ2-1; 8 bases are a match to TRBD2. This CDR3 contains 15 residues. The V segment lost 1 base and the J segment 4 bases; nucleotides outside the gene matches: 3. Germline V gene sequence: CDR1 MGHRA, CDR2 YSYEKL. CDR3 loop: CASSQVAGGYNEQFF. The CDR3 DNA reads as TGCGCCAGCAGCCAAGTGGCGGGGGGTTACAATGAGCAGTTCTTC.

The chain uses TRBV7-8 and TRBJ1-4; no reliable D call. Deletions cut 5 bases from V and 4 bases from J, with 11 bases between. Germline values: CDR1 SGHVS, CDR2 FQNEAQ. The CDR3 contains 14 residues. CDR3 residues: CASSHATDNEKLFF. The CDR3 DNA sequence: TGTGCCAGCAGCCACGCCACAGATAATGAAAAACTGTTTTTT.

The chain combines TRBV4-3 with TRBJ2-3, with D perhaps matching TRBD1 or TRBD2 (8 bases each). The CDR3 sequence is 21 residues long. V shed 0 bases and J shed 3 bases, with 28 bases lying between them. Per the germline V gene, CDR1 is LGHNA and CDR2 is YSLEER. The CDR3 region has the DNA TGCGCCAGCAGCCAAGATCCCGACAGGGGACTAGAGGCTGTCATAACAGATACGCAGTATTTT. This translates into CASSQDPDRGLEAVITDTQYF.

The chain couples TRBV27 to TRBJ2-2; the D gene is possibly TRBD2 (5 bases). The germline gives CDR1 MNHEY, CDR2 SMNVEV (reference sequence). The CDR3 runs 14 residues. Deletions cut 2 bases from V and 5 bases from J, with 9 bases between. CDR3 amino acids: CASSLQRETGELFF. The CDR3 DNA reads TGTGCCAGCAGTTTACAAAGGGAGACCGGGGAGCTGTTTTTT.

The rearrangement joins TRBV27 to TRBJ2-4; 8 nucleotides align to TRBD1. The germline CDR1 and CDR2 sequences are MNHEY and SMNVEV (reference sequence). V was clipped by 5 bases and J by 8 bases; unmatched bases: 11. The CDR3 covers 15 residues. The CDR3 DNA reads TGTGCCAGCAGTGGATCCTGGACAGGGAATGACATTCAGTACTTC. As protein: CASSGSWTGNDIQYF.

As DNA, the CDR3 is TGCAGCGTGGACAGGGAGAACACTGAAGCTTTCTTT. Amino acid sequence: CSVDRENTEAFF. The V gene is TRBV29-1, the J gene TRBJ1-1, with 8 bases lining up with TRBD1. V was clipped by 6 bases and J by 1 base; unmatched bases: 1. Germline CDR1 is SQVTM and CDR2 is ANQGSEA. The CDR3 sequence is 12 residues long. Supplemented by reference TRBV29-1 and TRBJ1-1, the full variable domain reads SAVISQKPSRDICQRGTSLTIQCQVDSQVTMMFWYRQQPGQSLTLIATANQGSEATYESGFVIDKFPISRPNLTFSTLTVSNMSPEDSSIYLCSVDRENTEAFFGQGTRLTVV.

The chain recombines TRBV11-2 with TRBJ2-3, with 8 bases identical to TRBD2. Losses at the gene ends were 3 bases for V and 2 bases for J; bases not matched to a gene: 16. This CDR3 is built from 19 residues. Germline V CDR1 and CDR2: SGHAT, FQNNGV. In DNA, the CDR3 is TGTGCCAGCAGCTTGTACGGGGGGGGCCCTGGGCCCCCCACAGATACGCAGTATTTT. Amino acid sequence: CASSLYGGGPGPPTDTQYF.

CDR3 residues: CASSQGAPGRGSTDTQYF. In DNA form, the CDR3 reads TGTGCCAGCAGCCAAGGGGCCCCCGGGCGTGGGAGCACAGATACGCAGTATTTT. The chain links TRBV4-2 to TRBJ2-3, with D unresolved. Trimming stripped 1 base from V and 0 bases from J, with 17 bases between. The CDR3 has 18 residues. Per the germline V gene, CDR1 is LGHNA and CDR2 is YNFKEQ.

V gene TRBV2 combines with J gene TRBJ2-5, with 8 bases identical to TRBD2. Losses at the gene ends were 6 bases for V and 2 bases for J; bases not matched to a gene: 8. The CDR3 is 15 amino acids. Germline V lookup: CDR1 SNHLY, CDR2 FYNNEI. This CDR3 reads CASRQSSGGQETQYF. As DNA, the CDR3 is TGTGCCAGCAGACAGTCAAGCGGGGGTCAAGAGACCCAGTACTTC.

The rearrangement links TRBV5-1 to TRBJ2-7; the D gene could be TRBD1 or TRBD2 (5 bases each). This CDR3 region has 14 residues. V lost 2 bases to trimming and J lost 0 bases, with 9 bases between them. Germline CDR1 and CDR2: SGHRS and YFSETQ. The CDR3 sequence is CASSFGTLSYEQYF. As DNA, the CDR3 is TGCGCCAGCAGCTTCGGGACCCTCTCCTACGAGCAGTACTTC.

This clone was found a few times. The chain employs TRBV28 and TRBJ2-3; the D gene is possibly TRBD2 (5 bases). The CDR3 contains 14 residues. Germline-derived CDR1 and CDR2 are MDHEN and SYDVKM. Trimming shortened V by 5 bases and J by 6 bases, and 15 bases separated the two germline ends. CDR3 amino acids: CASSPPGKVDTQYF. For the CDR3, the DNA is TGTGCCAGCAGTCCCCCGGGGAAGGTGGATACGCAGTATTTT.

Here the CDR3 DNA reads TGTGCCAGCAGCTCCCGGTACGAGCAGTACTTC. Translation: CASSSRYEQYF. The chain uses TRBV6-5 and TRBJ2-7; D is ambiguous. Germline assignment: CDR1 MNHEY and CDR2 SVGAGI. CDR3 length equals 11 residues. Trimming pared 6 bases from V and 4 bases from J, leaving 7 bases between.

This chain uses TRBV11-2 with TRBJ2-7, with a possible D match to TRBD2 (6 bases). V shed 0 bases and J shed 4 bases, with 13 bases lying between them. The CDR3 has 15 residues. Germline CDR1 and CDR2: SGHAT and FQNNGV. The CDR3 region has the DNA TGTGCCAGCAGCTTAGAGGTTGGGGGAGGATACGAGCAGTACGTC. Protein: CASSLEVGGGYEQYV.